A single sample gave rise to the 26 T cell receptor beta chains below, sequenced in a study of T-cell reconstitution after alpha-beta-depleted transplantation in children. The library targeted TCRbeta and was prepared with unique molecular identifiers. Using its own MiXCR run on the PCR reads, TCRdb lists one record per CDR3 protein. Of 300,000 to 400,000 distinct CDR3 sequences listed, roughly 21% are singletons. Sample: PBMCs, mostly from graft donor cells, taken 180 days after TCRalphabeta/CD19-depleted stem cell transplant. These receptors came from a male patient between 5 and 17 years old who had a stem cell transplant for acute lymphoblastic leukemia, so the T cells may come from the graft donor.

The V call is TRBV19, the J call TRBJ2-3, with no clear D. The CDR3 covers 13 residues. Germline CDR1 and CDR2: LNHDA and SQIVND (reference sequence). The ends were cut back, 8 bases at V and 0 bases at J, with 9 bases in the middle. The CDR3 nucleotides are TGTGCCAGTCGGGCGCTTAGCACAGATACGCAGTATTTT. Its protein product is CASRALSTDTQYF.

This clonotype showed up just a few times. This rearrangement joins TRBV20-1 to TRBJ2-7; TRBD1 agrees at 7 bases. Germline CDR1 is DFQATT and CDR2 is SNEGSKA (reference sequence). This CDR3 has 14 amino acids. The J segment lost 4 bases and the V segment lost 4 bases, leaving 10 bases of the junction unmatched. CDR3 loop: CSATTGVRGYEQYF. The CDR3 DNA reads TGCAGTGCTACTACAGGGGTTAGAGGGTACGAGCAGTACTTC.

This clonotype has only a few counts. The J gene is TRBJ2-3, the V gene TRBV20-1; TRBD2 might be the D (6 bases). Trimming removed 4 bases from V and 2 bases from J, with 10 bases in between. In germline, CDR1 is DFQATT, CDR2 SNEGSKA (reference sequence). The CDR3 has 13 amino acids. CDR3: CSAMEGFTDTQYF. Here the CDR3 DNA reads TGCAGTGCTATGGAGGGGTTCACAGATACGCAGTATTTT.

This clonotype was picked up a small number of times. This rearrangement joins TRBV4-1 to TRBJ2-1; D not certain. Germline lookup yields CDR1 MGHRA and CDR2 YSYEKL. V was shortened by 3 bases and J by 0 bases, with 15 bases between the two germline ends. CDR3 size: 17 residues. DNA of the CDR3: TGCGCCAGCAGCCAGGTAGATGGGATCCCCTCCTACAATGAGCAGTTCTTC. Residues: CASSQVDGIPSYNEQFF.

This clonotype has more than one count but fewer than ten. CDR3 nucleotides: TGTGCCAGCAGCTTAGGGGGGAGGGGGATTCAGCCCCAGCATTTT. This codes for CASSLGGRGIQPQHF. V gene TRBV7-2 combines with J gene TRBJ1-5; possible D gene TRBD1, 6 bases. V was pared by 1 base and J by 6 bases, with 13 bases between. Germline V gives CDR1 SGHTA, CDR2 FQGNSA. CDR3 length: 15 residues.

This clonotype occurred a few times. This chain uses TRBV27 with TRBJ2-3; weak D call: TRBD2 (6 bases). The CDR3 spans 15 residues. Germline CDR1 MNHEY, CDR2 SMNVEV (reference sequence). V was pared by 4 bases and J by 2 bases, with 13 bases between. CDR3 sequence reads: CASSSRLVPTDTQYF. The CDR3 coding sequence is TGTGCCAGCAGTTCCCGACTAGTCCCCACAGATACGCAGTATTTT.

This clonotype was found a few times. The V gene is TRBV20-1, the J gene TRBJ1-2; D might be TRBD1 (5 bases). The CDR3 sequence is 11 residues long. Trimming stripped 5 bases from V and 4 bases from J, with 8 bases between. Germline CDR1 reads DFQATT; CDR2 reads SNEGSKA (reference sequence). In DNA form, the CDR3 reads TGCAGTGCTGAAAGGGGCTATGGCTACACCTTC. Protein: CSAERGYGYTF.

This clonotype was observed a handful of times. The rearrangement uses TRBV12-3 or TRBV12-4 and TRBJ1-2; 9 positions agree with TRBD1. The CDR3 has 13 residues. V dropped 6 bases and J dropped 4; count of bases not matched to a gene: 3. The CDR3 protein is CASRQTGGYGYTF. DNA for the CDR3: TGTGCCAGCAGACAGACAGGGGGCTATGGCTACACCTTC.

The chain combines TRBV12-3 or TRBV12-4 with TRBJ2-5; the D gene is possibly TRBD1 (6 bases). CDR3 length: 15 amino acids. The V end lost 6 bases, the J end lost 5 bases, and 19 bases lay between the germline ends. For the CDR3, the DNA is TGTGCCAGCAGGCGTGGACAGTCCCGACAGGAGACCCAGTACTTC. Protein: CASRRGQSRQETQYF.

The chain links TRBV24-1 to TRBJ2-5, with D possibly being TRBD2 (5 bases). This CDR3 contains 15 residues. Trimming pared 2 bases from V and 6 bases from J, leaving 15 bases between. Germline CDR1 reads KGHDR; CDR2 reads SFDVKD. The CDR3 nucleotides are TGTGCCACCAGTGATTCCGGGGTTTTAGGAAAGACCCAGTACTTC. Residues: CATSDSGVLGKTQYF.

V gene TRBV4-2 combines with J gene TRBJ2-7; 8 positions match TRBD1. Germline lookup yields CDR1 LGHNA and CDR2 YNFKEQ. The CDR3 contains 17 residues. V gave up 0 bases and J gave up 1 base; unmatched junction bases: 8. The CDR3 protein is CASSQDFPGQVSYEQYF. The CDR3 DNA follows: TGTGCCAGCAGCCAAGATTTTCCGGGACAGGTTTCCTACGAGCAGTACTTC.

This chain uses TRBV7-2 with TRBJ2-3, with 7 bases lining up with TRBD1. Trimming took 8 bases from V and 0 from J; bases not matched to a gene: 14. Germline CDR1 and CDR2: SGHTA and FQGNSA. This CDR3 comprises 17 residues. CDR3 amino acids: CASGSPKTGVSTDTQYF. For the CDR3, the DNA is TGTGCCAGCGGATCGCCCAAAACAGGGGTGAGCACAGATACGCAGTATTTT.

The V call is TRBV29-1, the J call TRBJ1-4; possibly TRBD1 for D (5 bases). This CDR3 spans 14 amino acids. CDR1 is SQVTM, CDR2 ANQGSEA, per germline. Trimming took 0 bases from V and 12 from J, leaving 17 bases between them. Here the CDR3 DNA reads TGCAGCGTTGAAGATTTCAGACAGCCGACCCAACTGTTTTTT. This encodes CSVEDFRQPTQLFF. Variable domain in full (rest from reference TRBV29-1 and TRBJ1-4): SAVISQKPSRDICQRGTSLTIQCQVDSQVTMMFWYRQQPGQSLTLIATANQGSEATYESGFVIDKFPISRPNLTFSTLTVSNMSPEDSSIYLCSVEDFRQPTQLFFGSGTQLSVL.

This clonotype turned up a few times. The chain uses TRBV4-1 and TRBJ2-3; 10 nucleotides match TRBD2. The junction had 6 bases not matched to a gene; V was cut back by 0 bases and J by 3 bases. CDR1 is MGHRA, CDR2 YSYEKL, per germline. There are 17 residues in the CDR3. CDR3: CASSQDPPGLATDTQYF. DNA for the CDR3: TGCGCCAGCAGCCAAGACCCTCCGGGACTAGCGACAGATACGCAGTATTTT.

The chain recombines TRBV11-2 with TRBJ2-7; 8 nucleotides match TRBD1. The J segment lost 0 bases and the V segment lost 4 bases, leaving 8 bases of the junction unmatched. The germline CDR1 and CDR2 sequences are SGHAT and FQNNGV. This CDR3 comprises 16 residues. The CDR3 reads CASSSPTGTGSYEQYF. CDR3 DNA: TGTGCCAGCAGCTCTCCAACCGGGACAGGCTCCTACGAGCAGTACTTC.

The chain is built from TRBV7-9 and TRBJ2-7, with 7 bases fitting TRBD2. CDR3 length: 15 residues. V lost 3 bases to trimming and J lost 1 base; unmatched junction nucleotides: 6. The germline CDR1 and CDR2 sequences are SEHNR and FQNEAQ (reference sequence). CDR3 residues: CASSLQTSRSYEQYF. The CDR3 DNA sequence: TGTGCCAGCAGCTTGCAGACTAGCAGGTCCTACGAGCAGTACTTC.

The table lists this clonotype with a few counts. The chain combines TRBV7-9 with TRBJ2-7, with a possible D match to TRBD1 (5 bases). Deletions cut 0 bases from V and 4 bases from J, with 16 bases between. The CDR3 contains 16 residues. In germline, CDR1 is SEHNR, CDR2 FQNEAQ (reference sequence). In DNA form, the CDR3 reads TGTGCCAGCAGCTTAGCAAGCGACAGTGGGCAATACGAGCAGTACTTC. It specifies CASSLASDSGQYEQYF.

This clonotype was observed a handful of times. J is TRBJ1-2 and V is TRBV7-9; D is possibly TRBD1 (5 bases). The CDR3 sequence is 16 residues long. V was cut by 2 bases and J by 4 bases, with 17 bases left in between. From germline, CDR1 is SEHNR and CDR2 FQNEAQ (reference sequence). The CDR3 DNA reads TGTGCCAGCAGCTTACTTTCGACGGGGCCGACCTATGGCTACACCTTC. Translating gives CASSLLSTGPTYGYTF. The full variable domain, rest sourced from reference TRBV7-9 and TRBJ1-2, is DTGVSQNPRHKITKRGQNVTFRCDPISEHNRLYWYRQTLGQGPEFLTYFQNEAQLEKSRLLSDRFSAERPKGSFSTLEIQRTEQGDSAMYLCASSLLSTGPTYGYTFGSGTRLTVV.

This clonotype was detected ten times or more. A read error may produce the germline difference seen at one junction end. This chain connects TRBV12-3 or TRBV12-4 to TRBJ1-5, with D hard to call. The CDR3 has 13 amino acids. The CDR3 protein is CASSPRGNQPQHF. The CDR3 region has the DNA TGCGCCAGCAGCCCGAGGGGCAATCAGCCCCAGCATTTT.

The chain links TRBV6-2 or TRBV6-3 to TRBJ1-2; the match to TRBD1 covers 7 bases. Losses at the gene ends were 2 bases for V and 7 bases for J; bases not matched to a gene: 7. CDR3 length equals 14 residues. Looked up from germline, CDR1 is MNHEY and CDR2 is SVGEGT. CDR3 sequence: CASSYPDRVAGYTF. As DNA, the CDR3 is TGTGCCAGCAGTTACCCAGACAGGGTGGCTGGCTACACCTTC.

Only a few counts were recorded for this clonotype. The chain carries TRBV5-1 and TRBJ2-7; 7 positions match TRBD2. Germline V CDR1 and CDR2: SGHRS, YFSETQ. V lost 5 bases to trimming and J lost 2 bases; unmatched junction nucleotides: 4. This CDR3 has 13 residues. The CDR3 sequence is CASRRSGTYEQYF. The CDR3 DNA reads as TGCGCCAGCAGACGGAGCGGGACCTACGAGCAGTACTTC.

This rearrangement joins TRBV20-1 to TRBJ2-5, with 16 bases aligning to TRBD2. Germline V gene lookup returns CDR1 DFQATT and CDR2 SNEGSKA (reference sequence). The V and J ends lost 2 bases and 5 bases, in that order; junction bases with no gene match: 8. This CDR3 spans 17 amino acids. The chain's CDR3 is CSARLPPGLAGGETQYF. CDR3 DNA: TGCAGTGCTAGACTTCCTCCGGGACTAGCGGGAGGGGAGACCCAGTACTTC.

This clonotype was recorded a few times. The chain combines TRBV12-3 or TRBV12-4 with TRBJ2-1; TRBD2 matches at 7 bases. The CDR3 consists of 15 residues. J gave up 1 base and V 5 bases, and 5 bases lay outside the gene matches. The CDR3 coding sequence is TGTGCCAGCAGTCCACTAGCGAGGTCCTACAATGAGCAGTTCTTC. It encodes CASSPLARSYNEQFF.

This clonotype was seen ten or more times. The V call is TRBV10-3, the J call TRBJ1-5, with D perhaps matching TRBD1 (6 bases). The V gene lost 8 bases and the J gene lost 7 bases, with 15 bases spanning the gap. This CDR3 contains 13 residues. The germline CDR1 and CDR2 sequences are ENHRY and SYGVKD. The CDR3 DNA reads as TGTGCCATCGGTGGACAGCCGGAGCAGCCCCAGCATTTT. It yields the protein CAIGGQPEQPQHF.

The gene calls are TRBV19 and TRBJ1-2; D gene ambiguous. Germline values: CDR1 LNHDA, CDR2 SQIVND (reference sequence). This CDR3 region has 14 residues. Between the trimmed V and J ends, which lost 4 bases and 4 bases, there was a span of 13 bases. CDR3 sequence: CASSTPSGVYGYTF. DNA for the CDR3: TGTGCCAGTAGTACTCCATCGGGCGTCTATGGCTACACCTTC.

The CDR3 DNA is TGTGCCAGCAGCACACTCGACAGGGGCAATCAGCCCCAGCATTTT. Residues: CASSTLDRGNQPQHF. The chain couples TRBV5-5 to TRBJ1-5; 7 bases align to TRBD1. Germline V gene lookup returns CDR1 SGHKS and CDR2 YYEKEE (reference sequence). J was trimmed by 2 bases and V by 4 bases; bases with no gene match: 6. The CDR3 has 15 residues. Full variable domain (rest looked up from reference TRBV5-5 and TRBJ1-5): DAGVTQSPTHLIKTRGQQVTLRCSPISGHKSVSWYQQVLGQGPQFIFQYYEKEERGRGNFPDRFSARQFPNYSSELNVNALLLGDSALYLCASSTLDRGNQPQHFGDGTRLSIL.